This TCR beta chain was observed in a study of T cell responses to AZD1222 COVID-19 vaccine (dated by TCRdb to the early 2020s). About the study as a whole: AZD1222 recipients with second doses at about 4 weeks or about 12 weeks were pooled, because spike-specific TCR depth and breadth did not differ between schedules. A total of just over 230 trial participants underwent TCR sequencing, of whom about 210 received two doses of AZD1222 and roughly 25 received two doses of the MenACWY control vaccine. Trial participants were enrolled by age into 18-55, 56-69 and 70-plus year subgroups, with approximately 150, 28 and 58 TCR-sequenced participants respectively. What the study reported, not specific to this receptor: In the small 56-69-year group, the increase in depth fell short of significance, most likely because of low power. After two AZD1222 doses, spike-specific TCR breadth and depth were significantly higher than at day 0 and than in MenACWY recipients. Epitopes outside the regions mutated in the B.1.351 and B.1.1.7 variants were reportedly recognized by nearly half of the unique spike-specific TCRs. Because no day 14 peak-response samples were available, repertoires were characterized only after the peak T cell response. Conclusions about previously exposed vaccinees were limited because only a handful of AZD1222 recipients were SARS-CoV-2 seropositive at baseline. Most participants were white British and females outnumbered males, and the authors suggested that clonal diversity may have been underestimated. The whole spike protein was spanned by vaccine-associated CD4 TCRs, and dominant responses were seen in regions 160-218 and 743-854.

The CDR3 regions of human TCRbeta chains were subjected to immunosequencing. The authors processed their data as follows. Repertoire TCRs were matched against a reference library of SARS-CoV-2-specific TCRs generated with the MIRA antigen-specificity platform. Breadth was defined as the fraction of unique TCRs that were SARS-CoV-2-associated, and depth was defined as the fraction of total T cells that were SARS-CoV-2-associated. Using the MIRA data, every spike-specific TCR was mapped to the spike region that the TCR reacted to and assigned to either a CD4 or a CD8 class. Log10-transformed breadth and depth values were compared by one-way ANOVA with Sidak's multiple comparisons tests. TCRdb holds this immuneACCESS table with in-frame rearrangements only. Some clones are missing; in checked studies, unresolved V genes explain under half, and the rest has no known cause. That table furnishes V, J and clone size, whereas the DNA furnished D and trimming. In all, the sample holds 150,000 to 200,000 clones, and 94% of those were seen once. The top ten constitute about 0.64% of the sample.

In light of the paper, this sample's time point label describes: baseline before first vaccination. Vaccinee samples were obtained from the UK trials COV001 and COV002, which included a single-blind randomized controlled phase 2/3 trial of AZD1222 (ChAdOx1 nCoV-19) in healthy adults. For TCRbeta chain sequencing, PBMC samples from trial participants were taken at day 0 and at day 28 after the second dose. V is cut back by 4 bases and J by 9 bases, with 3 bases in the junction unmatched. In the germline V gene, CDR1 corresponds to SGHRS and CDR2 to YFSETQ. Spanning cysteine to phenylalanine, the CDR3 consists of 14 amino acids. The kept DNA is CDR3 alone, 42 bases in frame from the first base. A word on this clone: It has no known antigen specificity. Base qualities were left out, and no much larger clone turns up one base away.

The V and J segments used are TRBV5-1 and TRBJ1-6, and 11 junction bases match TRBD1. This specimen was peripheral blood, taken on day 0 of AZD1222 vaccination. The sequence was obtained from an adult in good health. The nucleotide sequence is TGCGCCAGCAGCCCGGGGACAGGGGGTTCACCCCTCCACTTT. Its protein is CASSPGTGGSPLHF.